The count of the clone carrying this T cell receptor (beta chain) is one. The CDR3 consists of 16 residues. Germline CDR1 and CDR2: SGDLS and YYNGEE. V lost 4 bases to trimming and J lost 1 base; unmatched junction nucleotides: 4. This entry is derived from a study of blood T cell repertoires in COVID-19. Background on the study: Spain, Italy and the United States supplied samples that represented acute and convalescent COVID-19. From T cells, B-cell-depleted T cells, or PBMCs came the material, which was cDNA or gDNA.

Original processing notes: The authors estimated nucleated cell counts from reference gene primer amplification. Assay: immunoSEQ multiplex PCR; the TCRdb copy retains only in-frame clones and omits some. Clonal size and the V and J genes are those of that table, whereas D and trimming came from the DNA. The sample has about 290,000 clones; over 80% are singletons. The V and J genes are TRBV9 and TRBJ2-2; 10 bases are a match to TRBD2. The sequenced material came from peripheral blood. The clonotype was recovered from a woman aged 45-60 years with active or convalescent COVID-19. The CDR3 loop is CASSPRLAGNTGELFF. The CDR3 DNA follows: TGTGCCAGCAGCCCCCGACTAGCGGGGAACACCGGGGAGCTGTTTTTT.